This T cell receptor (beta chain) is drawn from a study of cytomegalovirus exposure and HLA in healthy donors. A multiplex PCR was run with 60 Vbeta primers and 13 Jbeta primers. This table comes from immunoSEQ multiplex PCR, and its TCRdb copy is limited to in-frame clones, with some not included. The table has around 120,000 clones, approximately 84% seen once. The length of the CDR3 is 14 residues. Looked up from germline, CDR1 is MNHEY and CDR2 is SVGAGI. Trimming took 5 bases from V and 0 from J, leaving 10 bases between them. The chain joins TRBV6-5 to TRBJ1-1; D is uncertain. Sequencing input: PBMCs. The source of this sequence is a boy younger than 10 in good health and CMV-seronegative. CDR3 DNA sequence: TGTGCCAGCAGTGAGGTCAGCGTGAACACTGAAGCTTTCTTT. The encoded protein is CASSEVSVNTEAFF.